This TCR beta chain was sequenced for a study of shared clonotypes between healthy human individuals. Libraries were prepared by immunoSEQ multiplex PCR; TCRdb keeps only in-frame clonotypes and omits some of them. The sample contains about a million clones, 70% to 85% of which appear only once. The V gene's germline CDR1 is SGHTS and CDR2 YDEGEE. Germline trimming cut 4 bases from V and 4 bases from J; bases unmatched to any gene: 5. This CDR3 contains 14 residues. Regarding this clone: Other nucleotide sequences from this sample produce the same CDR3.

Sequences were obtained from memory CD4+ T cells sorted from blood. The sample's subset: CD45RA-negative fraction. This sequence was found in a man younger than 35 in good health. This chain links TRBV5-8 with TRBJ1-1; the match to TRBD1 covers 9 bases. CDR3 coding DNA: TGTGCCAGCAGCCCGGGGACAGGGTTCACTGAAGCTTTCTTT. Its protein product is CASSPGTGFTEAFF.